The 18 T cell receptor beta chains below all came from one sample that was sequenced in a study of CD8 T cells in Susac syndrome. With random hexamers, reverse transcription was performed on roughly 0.5 to 1 ug of RNA. TCRdb passed the immunoSEQ multiplex PCR reads through MiXCR, listing each CDR3 protein once. The sample contains approximately 190,000 distinct CDR3 sequences, over 85% of which appear only once. Sequenced material: CD4+ T cells from PBMCs. The receptors were gathered from a human donor in good health.

This clonotype was recorded only once. The chain has TRBV18 and TRBJ2-7; 7 bases match TRBD1. This CDR3 spans 13 amino acids. The V and J ends lost 3 bases and 2 bases, in that order; junction bases with no gene match: 1. Germline-derived CDR1 and CDR2 are KGHSH and LQKENI. The CDR3 nucleotides are TGTGCCAGCTCACCCGGGACAGCCTACGAGCAGTACTTC. This encodes CASSPGTAYEQYF.

In its sample, this clonotype was seen once. V is TRBV3-1 and J is TRBJ1-2; D is unresolved. The CDR3 has 16 amino acids. Trimming stripped 3 bases from V and 7 bases from J, with 21 bases between. CDR1 is LGHDT and CDR2 is YNNKEL in the germline V gene (reference sequence). The CDR3 sequence: CASSHSAGAISGGYTF. In DNA form, the CDR3 reads TGTGCCAGCAGCCATAGTGCGGGTGCGATTTCTGGTGGCTACACCTTC.

The chain uses TRBV7-2 and TRBJ1-2; D unresolved. The CDR3 is made up of 14 amino acids. Deletions cut 2 bases from V and 4 bases from J, with 11 bases between. Germline-derived CDR1 and CDR2 are SGHTA and FQGNSA. CDR3 residues: CASSLSPNFYGYTF. Written as DNA, the CDR3 is TGTGCCAGCAGCTTAAGCCCAAATTTCTATGGCTACACCTTC.

The V gene is TRBV28, the J gene TRBJ1-2; D might be TRBD1 (5 bases). The CDR3 spans 13 residues. Trimming stripped 8 bases from V and 4 bases from J, with 14 bases between. Germline V gene sequence: CDR1 MDHEN, CDR2 SYDVKM. The CDR3 loop reads CASGAGRRYGYTF. As DNA, the CDR3 is TGTGCCAGCGGAGCAGGGAGACGCTATGGCTACACCTTC.

This CDR3 is CASSYSGQGALIQYF. For the CDR3, the DNA is TGTGCCAGCAGTTATTCCGGACAGGGGGCACTGATTCAGTACTTC. V and J are TRBV27 and TRBJ2-4; TRBD1 aligns across 11 bases. The ends lost 4 bases at V and 10 bases at J; junction bases unmatched: 9. Germline V gene sequence: CDR1 MNHEY, CDR2 SMNVEV (reference sequence). CDR3 size: 15 residues.

V gene TRBV5-4 combines with J gene TRBJ1-1, with D tentatively TRBD1 (5 bases). CDR3 length equals 13 residues. V gave up 6 bases and J gave up 1 base, with 10 bases separating them. Germline assignment: CDR1 SGHNT and CDR2 YYREEE (reference sequence). CDR3 coding DNA: TGTGCCAGCACTTTGAGGGGGAACACTGAAGCTTTCTTT. Encoded protein: CASTLRGNTEAFF.

The rearrangement uses TRBV6-5 and TRBJ2-2, with D possibly called TRBD1 or TRBD2 (5 bases each). CDR3 size: 15 residues. Looked up from germline, CDR1 is MNHEY and CDR2 is SVGAGI. The V end was cut by 8 bases, the J end by 1 base, with 14 bases between. CDR3 protein: CASRPGRLNTGELFF. CDR3 DNA sequence: TGTGCCAGCCGTCCGGGACGGTTGAACACCGGGGAGCTGTTTTTT.

The chain links TRBV7-8 to TRBJ2-1; 9 positions match TRBD2. Trimming cost V 5 bases and J 5 bases; bases outside gene matches: 10. The CDR3 length is 16 residues. Looked up from germline, CDR1 is SGHVS and CDR2 is FQNEAQ. The CDR3 region has the DNA TGTGCCAGCAGCCGACCGAGGAGCGGGGGGAACAATGAGCAGTTCTTC. This translates into CASSRPRSGGNNEQFF.

The chain carries TRBV7-8 and TRBJ2-2; TRBD1 aligns across 7 bases. Germline CDR1 reads SGHVS; CDR2 reads FQNEAQ. The trim removed 1 base at V and 4 bases at J, leaving 6 bases unmatched. The CDR3 runs to 16 residues. Here the CDR3 DNA reads TGTGCCAGCAGCTTAGTGGGACAGAGGGGCACCGGGGAGCTGTTTTTT. Its protein product is CASSLVGQRGTGELFF.

The rearrangement uses TRBV7-2 and TRBJ1-1, with D possibly matching TRBD1 (6 bases). CDR3 length equals 12 residues. Between the trimmed V and J ends, which lost 5 bases and 10 bases, there was a span of 14 bases. The germline V gene encodes CDR1 SGHTA and CDR2 FQGNSA. The CDR3 spells CASSPRQVGAFF. CDR3 nucleotide sequence: TGTGCCAGCAGCCCTCGACAGGTGGGAGCTTTCTTT. Combining the CDR3 with reference TRBV7-2 and TRBJ1-1 gives the whole variable domain GAGVSQSPSNKVTEKGKDVELRCDPISGHTALYWYRQSLGQGLEFLIYFQGNSAPDKSGLPSDRFSAERTGGSVSTLTIQRTQQEDSAVYLCASSPRQVGAFFGQGTRLTVV.

This clonotype was detected once. This chain links TRBV7-9 with TRBJ2-1; D not certain. This CDR3 has 11 residues. V was pared by 6 bases and J by 10 bases, with 10 bases between. Germline values: CDR1 SEHNR, CDR2 FQNEAQ (reference sequence). Here the CDR3 DNA reads TGTGCCAGCAGTCTGACAAGCGAGCAGTTCTTC. Its protein product is CASSLTSEQFF.

With respect to this clonotype: One end of the junction does not line up with germline, which may come from a read error. The chain uses TRBV5-1 and TRBJ1-3; no clear D gene. There are 16 residues in the CDR3. Germline-derived CDR1 and CDR2 are SGHRS and YFSETQ. CDR3 region: CASSLDLPSSENTIYF. The CDR3 nucleotides read TGCGCCAGCAGCTTGGACTTGCCGAGCTCTGAAAACACCATATATTTT.

This sequence joins TRBV20-1 and TRBJ1-2; maybe TRBD1 (5 bases). This CDR3 comprises 12 residues. V was cut by 6 bases and J by 8 bases, with 16 bases left in between. Germline values: CDR1 DFQATT, CDR2 SNEGSKA (reference sequence). CDR3 amino acids: CSATRSGEGYTF. The CDR3 DNA sequence: TGCAGTGCCACTCGATCGGGGGAAGGCTACACCTTC.

The chain recombines TRBV12-3 or TRBV12-4 with TRBJ1-6; D might be TRBD1 (5 bases). The CDR3 totals 15 residues. V lost 6 bases, J lost 5 bases, and 14 bases lay in between. The CDR3 DNA is TGTGCCAGCAGACCTCCGTGGGGGGATAATTCACCCCTCCACTTT. This translates into CASRPPWGDNSPLHF.

In this sample, this clonotype turned up once. The rearrangement links TRBV6-1 to TRBJ2-1, with D tentatively TRBD2 (6 bases). The germline V gene encodes CDR1 MNHNS and CDR2 SASEGT. The germline V and J ends were trimmed by 4 bases and 5 bases, with 12 bases remaining between them. This CDR3 region has 14 residues. The CDR3 DNA reads TGTGCCAGCAGTGTCGGGACTGGTAACAATGAGCAGTTCTTC. This codes for CASSVGTGNNEQFF.

The V and J genes are TRBV27 and TRBJ1-2; D gene uncertain. CDR1 is MNHEY, CDR2 SMNVEV, per germline (reference sequence). This CDR3 is 15 amino acids long. Trimming took off 5 bases at V and 4 bases at J, with 17 bases between the two ends. The chain's CDR3 is CASSRYPVHLYGYTF. CDR3 in DNA: TGTGCCAGCAGTCGTTACCCCGTCCACCTCTATGGCTACACCTTC.

This clonotype was recorded only once. The chain has TRBV20-1 and TRBJ1-4, with TRBD1 as a possible D gene (5 bases). Germline CDR1 reads DFQATT; CDR2 reads SNEGSKA (reference sequence). With 6 bases removed from V and 8 bases from J, the gap between germline ends came to 16 bases. CDR3 size: 13 residues. This CDR3 reads CSALREVEEKLFF. CDR3 bases: TGCAGTGCCCTCAGGGAGGTAGAAGAAAAACTGTTTTTT.

The V call is TRBV7-9, the J call TRBJ1-3, with D possibly being TRBD1 (6 bases). V lost 5 bases and J 0 bases, leaving 11 bases between the germline ends. There are 15 residues in the CDR3. Germline V gene lookup returns CDR1 SEHNR and CDR2 FQNEAQ (reference sequence). The CDR3, as DNA: TGTGCCAGCAGCCTGGGGGCTAACTCTGGAAACACCATATATTTT. Amino acids: CASSLGANSGNTIYF.